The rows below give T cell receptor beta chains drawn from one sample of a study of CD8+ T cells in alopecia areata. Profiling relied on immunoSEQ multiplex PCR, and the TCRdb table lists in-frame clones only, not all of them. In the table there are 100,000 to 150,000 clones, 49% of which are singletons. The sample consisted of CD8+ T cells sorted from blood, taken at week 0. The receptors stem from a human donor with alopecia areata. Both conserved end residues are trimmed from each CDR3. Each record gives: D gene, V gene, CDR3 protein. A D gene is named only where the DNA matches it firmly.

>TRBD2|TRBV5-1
ASSTGTSGFDEQF
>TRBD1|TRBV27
ASSFEQTGSNEKLF
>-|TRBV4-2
ASSQDLQGGSNQPQH
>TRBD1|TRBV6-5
ASSWDSRYNEQF
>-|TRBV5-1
ASSLGGRAFTDTQY
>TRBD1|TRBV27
ASSLDRGTEAF
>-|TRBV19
ASSNIPSYNEQF
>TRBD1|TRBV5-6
ASSSGTGTQPQH
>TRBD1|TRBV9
ASSVVGTANSPLH
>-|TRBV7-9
ASSLKADTEAF
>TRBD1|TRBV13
ASSPTGTDYGYT
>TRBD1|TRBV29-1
SVEVGTVDGYT
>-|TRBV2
ASSPGYEQY
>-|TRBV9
ASSADTGELF
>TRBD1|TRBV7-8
ASSFGQGGETQY
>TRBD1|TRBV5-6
ASSSGTGNQPQH